The 10 T cell receptor beta chains reported below all come from one sample, sequenced in a study of graft-versus-host responses after intestinal transplantation. TCRdb keeps only in-frame clones here, not all; method: immunoSEQ multiplex PCR. The sample contains roughly 51,000 clones, about 89% of which appear only once. No antigens are known for them. Here the sequenced sample was unstimulated CD4+ T cells sorted from spleen or lymph node cells, taken before transplant. These receptors came from a human donor who was the organ donor for an intestinal transplant.

The CDR3 here is CASSARATVSNEKLFF. The CDR3, as DNA: TGTGCCAGCAGCGCCAGGGCAACGGTGTCTAATGAAAAACTGTTTTTT. V gene TRBV9 combines with J gene TRBJ1-4; perhaps TRBD1 as D (5 bases). The CDR3 sequence is 16 residues long. Germline lookup yields CDR1 SGDLS and CDR2 YYNGEE. V was pared by 3 bases and J by 3 bases, with 15 bases between.

V and J are TRBV1 and TRBJ2-3; the table gives TRBD2 as D, unverified against the DNA. TRBV1 is designated a pseudogene. CDR3 length: 18 amino acids. CDR3 nucleotide sequence: TGCACCAGCAGCCAAGAATCTGGGACTAGCGGAGCCACAGATACGCAGTATTTT. Its translation: CTSSQESGTSGATDTQYF.

V and J are TRBV4-2 and TRBJ2-6; D gene uncertain. The V end lost 1 base, the J end lost 1 base, and 8 bases lay between the germline ends. CDR3 length equals 16 residues. Germline V CDR1 and CDR2: LGHNA, YNFKEQ. The DNA of the CDR3 is TGTGCCAGCAGCCAAGTGGTGCGTTCTGGGGCCAACGTCCTGACTTTC. Translated, it gives CASSQVVRSGANVLTF.

The chain couples TRBV28 to TRBJ2-2, with D possibly TRBD1 on 6 matching bases. CDR3 size: 18 residues. Germline values: CDR1 MDHEN, CDR2 SYDVKM. Trimming cost V 6 bases and J 0 bases, with 20 bases left between them. For the CDR3, the DNA is TGTGCCAGCAGGCCCTGGGGGCTGAAGCGAGCGAACACCGGGGAGCTGTTTTTT. It is translated as CASRPWGLKRANTGELFF.

The CDR3 coding sequence is TGTGCCAGCTCACCCGGAGGGTCTAGGAGCTCCTACGAGCAGTACTTC. As protein: CASSPGGSRSSYEQYF. This chain connects TRBV18 to TRBJ2-7; possibly TRBD2 for D (6 bases). The CDR3 is made up of 16 amino acids. The germline CDR1 and CDR2 sequences are KGHSH and LQKENI. V lost 3 bases and J lost 0, with 15 bases in between.

For the CDR3, the DNA is TGTGCCAGCAGTTTTTGGGAGACGAACACTGAAGCTTTCTTT. It is translated as CASSFWETNTEAFF. This chain links TRBV28 with TRBJ1-1, with D hard to call. Germline CDR1 MDHEN, CDR2 SYDVKM. The CDR3 runs to 14 residues. Trimming removed 3 bases from V and 1 base from J, with 9 bases in between.

The rearrangement links TRBV5-1 to TRBJ2-5; 13 bases map to TRBD2. The CDR3 runs to 16 residues. J was trimmed by 2 bases and V by 0 bases; bases with no gene match: 1. Germline CDR1 reads SGHRS; CDR2 reads YFSETQ. The CDR3 nucleotides are TGCGCCAGCAGCTTGGTGACTAGCGGGAGGCAAGAGACCCAGTACTTC. The encoded protein is CASSLVTSGRQETQYF.

CDR3 bases: TGTGCCACCGCCTCCCGGGACAGGGGGAACTACGAGCAGTACTTC. Translated, it gives CATASRDRGNYEQYF. The chain combines TRBV19 with TRBJ2-7; 11 bases are a match to TRBD1. V lost 10 bases, J lost 3 bases, and 11 bases stayed unmatched. This CDR3 comprises 15 residues. CDR1 and CDR2 (germline): LNHDA, SQIVND (reference sequence).

This clone was counted a single time. CDR3 loop: CASSVGQGGGYTF. CDR3 coding DNA: TGTGCCAGCAGCGTAGGTCAGGGTGGCGGCTACACCTTC. The chain carries TRBV9 and TRBJ1-2; a possible D gene is TRBD1 (5 bases). The ends were cut back, 0 bases at V and 8 bases at J, with 11 bases in the middle. Germline CDR1 SGDLS, CDR2 YYNGEE. The CDR3 loop spans 13 amino acids.

The chain is built from TRBV5-4 and TRBJ2-5, with 7 bases identical to TRBD2. CDR3 size: 13 residues. CDR1 is SGHNT, CDR2 YYREEE, per germline (reference sequence). V gave up 4 bases and J gave up 2 bases; unmatched junction bases: 2. Written as DNA, the CDR3 is TGTGCCAGCAGCCGGACTAGTCAAGAGACCCAGTACTTC. This sequence encodes CASSRTSQETQYF.